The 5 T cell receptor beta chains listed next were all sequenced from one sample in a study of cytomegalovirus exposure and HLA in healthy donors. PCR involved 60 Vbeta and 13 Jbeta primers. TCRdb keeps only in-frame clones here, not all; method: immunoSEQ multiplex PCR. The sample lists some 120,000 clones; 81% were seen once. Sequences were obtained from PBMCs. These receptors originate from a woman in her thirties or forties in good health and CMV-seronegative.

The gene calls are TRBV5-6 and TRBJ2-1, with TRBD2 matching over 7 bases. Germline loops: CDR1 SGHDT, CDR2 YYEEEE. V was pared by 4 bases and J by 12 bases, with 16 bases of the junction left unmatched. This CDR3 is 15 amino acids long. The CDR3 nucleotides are TGTGCCAGCAGCGCCGTGGGTGCCGCGGGAGCGGGGCAGTTCTTC. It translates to CASSAVGAAGAGQFF.

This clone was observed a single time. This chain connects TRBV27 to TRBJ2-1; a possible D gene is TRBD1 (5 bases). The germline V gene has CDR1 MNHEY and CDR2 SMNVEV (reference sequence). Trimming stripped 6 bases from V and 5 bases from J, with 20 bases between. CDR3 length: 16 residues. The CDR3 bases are TGTGCCAGCAGGTCTGGCCGGTCCTGGGGCCACAATGAGCAGTTCTTC. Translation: CASRSGRSWGHNEQFF.

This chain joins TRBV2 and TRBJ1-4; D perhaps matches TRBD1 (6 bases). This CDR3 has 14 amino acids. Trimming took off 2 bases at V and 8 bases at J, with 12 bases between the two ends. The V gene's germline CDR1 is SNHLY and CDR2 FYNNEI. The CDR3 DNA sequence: TGTGCCAGCAGTGAATGGTCTAGGGGGGAAAAACTGTTTTTT. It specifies CASSEWSRGEKLFF.

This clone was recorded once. The CDR3 DNA reads as TGCAGTCTGTGGGAGGGGACCATTCAGTACTTC. Its translation: CSLWEGTIQYF. The chain recombines TRBV20-1 with TRBJ2-4, with 7 bases lining up with TRBD2. Germline assignment: CDR1 DFQATT and CDR2 SNEGSKA (reference sequence). The CDR3 length is 11 residues. The V gene end was trimmed by 8 bases and the J gene end by 9 bases; junction bases not matched to a gene: 7.

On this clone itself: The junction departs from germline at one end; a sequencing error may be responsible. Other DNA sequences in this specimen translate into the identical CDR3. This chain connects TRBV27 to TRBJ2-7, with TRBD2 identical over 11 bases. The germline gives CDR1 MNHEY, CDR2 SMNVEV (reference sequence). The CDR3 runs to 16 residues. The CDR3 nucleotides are TGTGCTAGCAGTTCAAGCCCTAGCGGGAGGAACTACGAGCAGTACTTC. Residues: CASSSSPSGRNYEQYF.